The sequence of this T cell receptor beta chain was determined in a study of T cell clonality in common variable immunodeficiency. Broader study findings: CVID subjects had higher TCRbeta clonality than healthy controls, most marked in about a third.

Using immunoSEQ multiplex PCR, the repertoire was profiled, and TCRdb retains in-frame clones only, with some absent. The specimen has approximately 44,000 clones, none found just once. Donors gave roughly 5 to 8 ml heparinized peripheral whole blood. The CDR3 covers 15 residues. The V and J ends lost 5 bases and 4 bases respectively, with 14 bases between them. Germline CDR1 and CDR2: LNHDA and SQIVND (reference sequence). This clone was seen repeatedly, ten times or more. Its antigen remains unknown. Coverage ceases 3 residues before the CDR3 finishes, and the germline J gene fills in the end. The receptor's source is a person aged 18 to 69 in good health. Sequencing was performed on peripheral blood mononuclear cells. The gene calls are TRBV19 and TRBJ1-4; the D is unclear. The CDR3 loop is CASSSRSRRNEKLFF. The covered CDR3 bases are TGTGCCAGTAGTTCCCGGAGCAGGCGTAATGAAAAA.